The 9 T cell receptor beta chains presented below share a single source sample, sequenced in a study of shared clonotypes between healthy human individuals. Terminally differentiated effector memory CD45RA+ cells were excluded by CCR7 positive selection of CD45RO-negative cells. Sequencing was performed with immunoSEQ multiplex PCR; in TCRdb, only in-frame clones are kept and a portion is missing. The sample includes some 2.1 million clones, about 95% of them seen just once. The sequenced material came from naive CD8+ T cells sorted from blood. These receptors all come from a man aged 18 to 30 in good health.

V usage is TRBV4-1 and J usage is TRBJ2-7; 7 bases fit TRBD2. Germline assignment: CDR1 MGHRA and CDR2 YSYEKL. V shed 0 bases and J 2 bases; nucleotides not matched to a gene: 7. The CDR3 runs to 16 residues. CDR3 protein: CASSQEWGEGAYEQYF. In nucleotides, the CDR3 is TGCGCCAGCAGCCAAGAGTGGGGGGAGGGCGCCTACGAGCAGTACTTC.

The rearrangement links TRBV11-2 to TRBJ1-1; D perhaps matches TRBD1 (5 bases). V gave up 7 bases and J gave up 3 bases, with 12 bases separating them. The CDR3 sequence is 13 residues long. Germline V gene sequence: CDR1 SGHAT, CDR2 FQNNGV. The CDR3 DNA is TGTGCCAGCATCCTCACGGGGGACACTGAAGCTTTCTTT. Translating gives CASILTGDTEAFF.

Remarks on this clone: A read error may account for a junction end that differs from germline. The chain has TRBV7-8 and TRBJ1-5, with D possibly being TRBD1 (5 bases). The CDR3 length is 14 residues. Germline V gives CDR1 SGHVS, CDR2 FQNEAQ. In nucleotides, the CDR3 is TGTGCCAGCACCTTAGGGGCCGGTCGGGAGCCCCAGCATTTT. Its translation: CASTLGAGREPQHF.

Details on this clone: The sample carries other DNA sequences with the same CDR3. The chain carries TRBV5-1 and TRBJ2-7, with D hard to call. Trimming stripped 0 bases from V and 0 bases from J, with 7 bases between. CDR3 length: 14 amino acids. CDR1 SGHRS and CDR2 YFSETQ come from the germline V gene. The CDR3 DNA sequence: TGCGCCAGCAGCTTGGGAACCGACTCCTACGAGCAGTACTTC. Translating gives CASSLGTDSYEQYF.

The chain links TRBV28 to TRBJ2-5; 9 nucleotides align to TRBD2. V trimming: 6 bases; J trimming: 0 bases; junction bases outside the gene matches: 8. This CDR3 has 16 amino acids. Per germline, CDR1 MDHEN and CDR2 SYDVKM. In DNA form, the CDR3 reads TGTGCCAGCAGCTCCCTAGCGGGGACGTACCAAGAGACCCAGTACTTC. Translating gives CASSSLAGTYQETQYF.

The genes are TRBV27 and TRBJ2-5; a possible D gene is TRBD1 (5 bases). The CDR3 has 14 residues. Germline V gene lookup returns CDR1 MNHEY and CDR2 SMNVEV (reference sequence). The V end lost 2 bases, the J end lost 2 bases, and 9 bases lay between the germline ends. CDR3 DNA sequence: TGTGCCAGCAGTTTAGCCCAGGGACAAGAGACCCAGTACTTC. This translates into CASSLAQGQETQYF.

The chain links TRBV10-3 to TRBJ2-7; D perhaps matches TRBD2 (5 bases). The V end was cut by 7 bases, the J end by 7 bases, with 14 bases between. The germline gives CDR1 ENHRY, CDR2 SYGVKD. The CDR3 consists of 12 residues. DNA for the CDR3: TGTGCCATCAAGGACTCCTTCGCGGAGCAGTACTTC. Its translation is CAIKDSFAEQYF.

On this clone itself: Other DNA sequences in this sample translate to the same CDR3. The CDR3 DNA is TGTGCCAGCAGTTACTGGCAGGGAGAAGGTGGAAACACCATATATTTT. This encodes CASSYWQGEGGNTIYF. The rearrangement links TRBV6-6 to TRBJ1-3; TRBD1 is a possible D gene (5 bases). Trimming cost V 1 base and J 3 bases, with 13 bases left between them. This CDR3 has 16 residues. Germline V CDR1 and CDR2: MNHNY, SVGAGI (reference sequence).

The gene calls are TRBV27 and TRBJ1-5, with 11 nucleotides matching TRBD1. The CDR3 contains 16 residues. Germline CDR1 reads MNHEY; CDR2 reads SMNVEV (reference sequence). V was clipped by 5 bases and J by 15 bases; unmatched bases: 18. Written as DNA, the CDR3 is TGTGCCAGCAGTCCCGGGACAGGGGGGCAGGTCGAGCAACCGCATTTT. Translation: CASSPGTGGQVEQPHF.